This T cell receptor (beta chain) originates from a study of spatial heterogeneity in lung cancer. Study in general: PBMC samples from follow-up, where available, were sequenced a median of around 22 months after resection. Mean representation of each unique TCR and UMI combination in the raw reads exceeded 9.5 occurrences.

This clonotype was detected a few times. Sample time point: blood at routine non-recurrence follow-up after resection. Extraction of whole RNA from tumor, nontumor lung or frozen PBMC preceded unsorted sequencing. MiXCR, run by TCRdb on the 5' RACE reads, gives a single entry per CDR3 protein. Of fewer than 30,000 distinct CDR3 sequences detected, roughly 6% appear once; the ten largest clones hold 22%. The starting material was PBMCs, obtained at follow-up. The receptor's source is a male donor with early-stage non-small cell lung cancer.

The chain's CDR3 is CASSRIPKGSRGANVLTF. Written as DNA, the CDR3 is TGTGCCAGCAGCAGGATTCCCAAGGGGTCTCGTGGGGCCAACGTCCTGACTTTC. J is TRBJ2-6 and V is TRBV9; D is perhaps TRBD1 (5 bases). V was shortened by 4 bases and J by 3 bases, with 20 bases between the two germline ends. The CDR3 sequence is 18 residues long. CDR1 is SGDLS and CDR2 is YYNGEE in the germline V gene.